This note documents a single T cell receptor (beta chain) sequence. The antigen it recognizes is unknown. Per-base quality was not reported, and no clone a single base away is much larger than it. The sample originates from a study of blood T cells in healthy people across ages (dated by TCRdb to between 2014 and 2016). Notes on the research overall: In model experiments, roughly one uniquely barcoded TCR beta cDNA molecule per two T cells was captured by template switching. Using deep sequencing normalized with unique cDNA molecular identifiers, the study measured how TCR beta repertoire diversity changes with age. The donors were split into four age groups: young (average about 15 years), middle-aged (around 37), aged (over 55) and long-lived (roughly 80). Donors of different ages were randomly distributed across sequencing lanes to avoid experimental bias. Two additional independent replicas of 1 million unique cDNA reads from the same blood draw were analyzed for two donors (one aged 18 to 30 and one aged 80 or older).

The library relied on 5' RACE. The listed sequencing device is Illumina HiSeq 2500. A second PCR of roughly 7 to 11 cycles was performed with a sample-barcoded 5' primer and a J-beta primer mix. Each TCR beta cDNA molecule received a unique molecular identifier from a template-switch 5' adaptor carrying 12 random nucleotides. Each sample yielded at least 3 million CDR3-containing paired-end reads. First-strand cDNA synthesis was performed from all RNA using the Mint cDNA synthesis kit, with priming by a TRBC-specific oligonucleotide. All cDNA was treated with uracil-DNA glycosylase and then went through a first 18-cycle PCR with the universal primers M1SS and BC2_uni_R. From the authors' description of their analysis: Normalization of each sample was performed by random selection of 1 million high-quality reads, each carrying a distinct molecular identifier. Reads with shared molecular identifiers were discarded instead of being binned into consensus sequences. MiTCR, run with a Q25 quality threshold and the strictest error-elimination algorithm, handled CDR3 identification, clonotype clustering and error correction. Lower-bound total TCR beta diversity was estimated with a nonparametric unseen species model using Euler transformation. TCRdb handled the public reads itself, with Q25 trimming in fastp and clone calling in MiXCR, and kept productive beta chains. All rows with the same CDR3 protein become a single entry with the most common DNA and genes. Here the V and J calls rest on TCRdb's processing, not on the authors' analysis. The sample data list about 640,000 distinct CDR3 sequences, and approximately 59% of these were observed just once. Over 35% of the sample rests with the top ten.

Points the paper makes about the study in general: The long-lived group showed more naive CD4+ T cells, fewer expanded clones and increased TCR diversity than the aged group, suggesting age selection. Bulk unsorted PBMC profiling prevented conclusive comparison of naive and antigen-experienced compartments. Estimates of total diversity based on one million sequenced T cells were considered lower bounds and underestimates. The CMV infection status of donors was not known, potentially confounding age-related changes in expanded clonotypes. As age increased, observed TCR beta diversity per million T cells dropped in a roughly linear way, and a significant reduction was already evident by age 40. A strong correlation was found between observed TCR beta diversity and the percentage of naive T cells measured by flow cytometry.

The donors were 40 or so Caucasian individuals from Russia, aged roughly 6 to 100 years, who were systemically healthy. About 10 milliliters of peripheral blood were collected from each donor into EDTA-treated Vacutainer tubes. Ficoll-Paque density-gradient centrifugation was used to isolate PBMCs, with at least 6.5 million per sample. Trizol reagent was used to extract total RNA from the PBMCs, yielding at least 6 micrograms per sample. The percentages of naive CD45RAhigh/CD27high T cells were determined by flow cytometry on a PBMC aliquot from every donor. Reading the germline V gene gives CDR1 SGHAT and CDR2 FQNNGV. Inclusive of the bounding cysteine and phenylalanine, the CDR3 is 15 residues long. CDR3 DNA is the only sequence kept; it has 45 bases, read in frame from the first base. V ends up 5 bases short and J 9 bases short, with an unmatched junction base count of 8.

Sequencing used blood. In this chain, TRBV11-2 is recombined with TRBJ2-1; TRBD2 aligns with 12 central bases. The clonotype comes from a man aged 60 to 69 in good health. The nucleotide sequence reads TGTGCCAGCAGCGATCTAGCGGGGGGGCTGAGTGAGCAGTTCTTC. Its translation is CASSDLAGGLSEQFF.